One and the same sample provided the 12 T cell receptor beta chains below, sequenced in a study of blood T cell repertoires in COVID-19. Only in-frame clones appear in the TCRdb table, and some are missing; sequencing was by immunoSEQ multiplex PCR. The sample has 490,000 or so clones, roughly 90% seen once; the top ten hold 1.8%. The sample consisted of PBMCs or T cells enriched from blood (not recorded which). The receptor set was obtained from a woman between 40 and 50 years old who had recovered from COVID-19.

The CDR3 DNA is TGTGCCTGGAGTGGAGGGACTCGGGATGGCTACACCTTC. Translation: CAWSGGTRDGYTF. V gene TRBV30 combines with J gene TRBJ1-2; the D gene is possibly TRBD1 (5 bases). The V end lost 1 base, the J end lost 6 bases, and 12 bases lay between the germline ends. The germline V gene encodes CDR1 GTSNPN and CDR2 SVGIG (reference sequence). This CDR3 has 13 amino acids.

The V gene is TRBV3-1 (or the pseudogene TRBV3-2), the J gene TRBJ2-7, with 9 bases matching TRBD2. CDR1 and CDR2 (germline): LGHDT, YNNKEL (reference sequence). The CDR3 consists of 15 residues. V shed 0 bases and J 2 bases; nucleotides not matched to a gene: 2. The DNA for the CDR3 is TGTGCCAGCAGCCAAGAATCTAGCGGGGCCTACGAGCAGTACTTC. Translation gives CASSQESSGAYEQYF.

This clone was observed a handful of times. This CDR3 reads CASSLPEETQYF. CDR3 in DNA: TGTGCCAGCAGCCTGCCGGAAGAGACCCAGTACTTC. V and J are TRBV11-3 and TRBJ2-5; D not resolved. V shed 5 bases and J shed 3 bases, with 7 bases lying between them. The CDR3 runs to 12 residues. Germline CDR1 SGHNT, CDR2 YENEEA.

This chain uses TRBV27 with TRBJ2-1, with 8 nucleotides matching TRBD1. The CDR3 length is 16 residues. Trimming cost V 7 bases and J 1 base; bases outside gene matches: 9. Germline-derived CDR1 and CDR2 are MNHEY and SMNVEV (reference sequence). The DNA of the CDR3 is TGTGCCAGCAAGGTCGGGGGACAGGAGTCCTACAATGAGCAGTTCTTC. It yields the protein CASKVGGQESYNEQFF.

This chain uses TRBV10-3 with TRBJ2-7; no clear D. The CDR3 sequence is 15 residues long. V was pared by 10 bases and J by 2 bases, with 21 bases between. CDR1 is ENHRY and CDR2 is SYGVKD in the germline V gene. The CDR3 is CATRSPDFKPYEQYF. The CDR3, as DNA: TGTGCCACCCGATCCCCAGACTTCAAACCCTACGAGCAGTACTTC.

Remarks on this clone: Other nucleotide sequences from this sample produce the same CDR3. The J gene is TRBJ2-1, the V gene TRBV5-1; no clear D. CDR3 length: 15 residues. V lost 0 bases to trimming and J lost 0 bases, with 7 bases between them. Germline CDR1 SGHRS, CDR2 YFSETQ. The CDR3 DNA is TGCGCCAGCAGCTTGGCCTCGAGCTCCTACAATGAGCAGTTCTTC. Amino acid sequence: CASSLASSSYNEQFF.

The rearrangement links TRBV10-3 to TRBJ1-1, with D tentatively TRBD1 (5 bases). The CDR3 length is 13 residues. The germline V and J ends were trimmed by 7 bases and 5 bases, with 14 bases remaining between them. Per the germline V gene, CDR1 is ENHRY and CDR2 is SYGVKD. CDR3: CAINGGSSTEAFF. In DNA, the CDR3 is TGTGCCATCAATGGGGGGAGTAGTACTGAAGCTTTCTTT.

The chain recombines TRBV2 with TRBJ2-5; TRBD2 agrees at 9 bases. Germline values: CDR1 SNHLY, CDR2 FYNNEI. V trimming: 0 bases; J trimming: 5 bases; junction bases outside the gene matches: 4. The CDR3 totals 15 residues. Here the CDR3 DNA reads TGTGCCAGCAGTGAAGCTAGCGGGAGAACGGAGACCCAGTACTTC. Its translation: CASSEASGRTETQYF. The whole variable domain, remainder taken from reference TRBV2 and TRBJ2-5, is EPEVTQTPSHQVTQMGQEVILRCVPISNHLYFYWYRQILGQKVEFLVSFYNNEISEKSEIFDDQFSVERPDGSNFTLKIRSTKLEDSAMYFCASSEASGRTETQYFGPGTRLLVL.

V and J are TRBV4-3 and TRBJ2-3, with D maybe TRBD1 (5 bases). This CDR3 has 12 amino acids. V lost 4 bases, J lost 10 bases, and 12 bases lay in between. Germline CDR1 LGHNA, CDR2 YSLEER. CDR3: CASSPSGNAQYF. In nucleotides, the CDR3 is TGCGCCAGCAGCCCATCAGGGAATGCGCAGTATTTT.

V and J are TRBV7-6 and TRBJ2-3; 11 bases align to TRBD2. With V trimmed by 2 bases and J by 4 bases, 5 bases remained unmatched. The germline V gene has CDR1 SGHVS and CDR2 FNYEAQ. The CDR3 has 16 residues. The CDR3, as DNA: TGTGCCAGCAGCTTAATAGCGGGAGGGCCGTCAGATACGCAGTATTTT. Translation: CASSLIAGGPSDTQYF.

This sequence joins TRBV19 and TRBJ2-5; possible D gene TRBD1, 5 bases. The CDR3 runs to 13 residues. Trimming stripped 8 bases from V and 4 bases from J, with 14 bases between. Germline lookup yields CDR1 LNHDA and CDR2 SQIVND (reference sequence). Here the CDR3 reads CASGWRRGETQYF. The CDR3 region has the DNA TGTGCCAGTGGCTGGAGAAGGGGAGAGACCCAGTACTTC.

The rearrangement joins TRBV24-1 to TRBJ1-1, with D unclear. The CDR3 covers 15 residues. Germline V gene data show CDR1 as KGHDR and CDR2 as SFDVKD. V was shortened by 3 bases and J by 1 base, with 11 bases between the two germline ends. In DNA form, the CDR3 reads TGTGCCACCAGTGATAATGAGCGACCGAACACTGAAGCTTTCTTT. Protein sequence: CATSDNERPNTEAFF.